Following are 16 T cell receptor beta chains from one sample sequenced in a study of T cells after yellow fever vaccination. TCRdb passed the 5' RACE reads through MiXCR, listing each CDR3 protein once. This table has 250,000 or so distinct CDR3 sequences, about 3.5% appearing once. Sequencing was performed on PBMCs, taken 15 days after the yellow fever booster vaccination. The receptors stem from a man between 18 and 35 years old who received the YFV17D yellow fever vaccine.

This clonotype was recorded at least ten times. The chain has TRBV10-3 and TRBJ2-3, with D possibly TRBD1 on 6 matching bases. Germline values: CDR1 ENHRY, CDR2 SYGVKD. The CDR3 spans 17 residues. V was shortened by 2 bases and J by 0 bases, with 15 bases between the two germline ends. The CDR3 bases are TGTGCCATCAGTGAGACGGGTGGGGGCCGGAGCACAGATACGCAGTATTTT. Translating it yields CAISETGGGRSTDTQYF.

This clonotype showed up many times. The rearrangement joins TRBV12-3 or TRBV12-4 to TRBJ2-1, with a weak D call TRBD1 (6 bases). V was cut by 1 base and J by 12 bases, with 22 bases left in between. The CDR3 consists of 16 residues. CDR3 protein: CASSLGRRVQGRGQFF. For the CDR3, the DNA is TGTGCCAGCAGTTTAGGTCGAAGGGTACAGGGTAGGGGGCAGTTCTTC.

This clonotype has a count of ten or more. The gene calls are TRBV24-1 and TRBJ1-2; TRBD1 is a possible D gene (6 bases). Trimming stripped 2 bases from V and 4 bases from J, with 7 bases between. This CDR3 spans 13 amino acids. CDR1 KGHDR and CDR2 SFDVKD come from the germline V gene. The CDR3: CATSDSRGYGYTF. For the CDR3, the DNA is TGTGCCACCAGTGATTCCAGGGGCTATGGCTACACCTTC.

This clonotype was counted many times. The chain uses TRBV5-1 and TRBJ1-1; TRBD1 is a possible D gene (6 bases). V was clipped by 7 bases and J by 0 bases, with 16 bases between them. The CDR3 extends over 15 amino acids. CDR1 is SGHRS and CDR2 is YFSETQ in the germline V gene. The CDR3 nucleotides read TGCGCCAGCCAGAGAACAGGGCTAATGAACACTGAAGCTTTCTTT. It encodes CASQRTGLMNTEAFF.

The sample holds many counts of this clonotype. The genes are TRBV5-5 and TRBJ1-5; 8 bases fit TRBD1. J lost 3 bases, V lost 0 bases, and 5 bases had no gene match. This CDR3 comprises 16 residues. Germline V lookup: CDR1 SGHKS, CDR2 YYEKEE (reference sequence). The CDR3 region is CASSLVHRGDNQPQHF. CDR3 DNA sequence: TGTGCCAGCAGCTTGGTTCACAGGGGGGACAATCAGCCCCAGCATTTT.

This clonotype was recorded at least ten times. The chain uses TRBV19 and TRBJ2-7; D gene uncertain. This CDR3 is built from 18 residues. Germline V gene lookup returns CDR1 LNHDA and CDR2 SQIVND (reference sequence). The V and J ends lost 3 bases and 2 bases respectively, with 23 bases between them. CDR3 sequence reads: CASSIQDQTTTAAYEQYF. The CDR3 DNA reads TGTGCCAGTAGTATCCAGGATCAAACTACAACCGCCGCCTACGAGCAGTACTTC. The entire variable domain, with the rest obtained from reference TRBV19 and TRBJ2-7, is as follows: DGGITQSPKYLFRKEGQNVTLSCEQNLNHDAMYWYRQDPGQGLRLIYYSQIVNDFQKGDIAEGYSVSREKKESFPLTVTSAQKNPTAFYLCASSIQDQTTTAAYEQYFGPGTRLTVT.

This clonotype was seen at least ten times. This sequence joins TRBV6-1 and TRBJ2-1, with 9 bases that match TRBD2. CDR1 and CDR2 (germline): MNHNS, SASEGT. Trimming removed 3 bases from V and 8 bases from J; junction bases left unmatched: 8. CDR3 length equals 15 residues. CDR3: CASSESSGGPDEQFF. The DNA of the CDR3 is TGTGCCAGCAGTGAGAGTAGCGGGGGTCCGGATGAGCAGTTCTTC.

In this sample, this clonotype turned up many times. This rearrangement joins TRBV18 to TRBJ2-5; D remains unclear. In germline, CDR1 is KGHSH, CDR2 LQKENI. Trimming took 1 base from V and 4 from J, leaving 10 bases between them. The CDR3 totals 14 residues. CDR3 bases: TGTGCCAGCTCACCACAGGGTTTGCGAGAGACCCAGTACTTC. Its translation is CASSPQGLRETQYF.

The chain couples TRBV18 to TRBJ1-4; D perhaps matches TRBD1 (5 bases). Trimming took 3 bases from V and 8 from J, leaving 16 bases between them. The germline V gene encodes CDR1 KGHSH and CDR2 LQKENI. CDR3 length equals 15 residues. CDR3 nucleotides: TGTGCCAGCTCACCCGGGACCTGGGGAATCGAAAAACTGTTTTTT. This sequence encodes CASSPGTWGIEKLFF.

This clonotype has ten or more counts. This chain connects TRBV6-5 to TRBJ1-2; D is uncertain. Germline CDR1 and CDR2: MNHEY and SVGAGI. With 0 bases removed from V and 8 bases from J, the gap between germline ends came to 10 bases. The CDR3 totals 13 residues. The CDR3 DNA reads TGTGCCAGCAGTTACTCGCACTCGGGGGGCTACACCTTC. Amino acids: CASSYSHSGGYTF.

This clonotype was picked up many times. CDR3 DNA sequence: TGTGCCAGCAGCCCGGGTTCATTCCAGCCCCAGCATTTT. This codes for CASSPGSFQPQHF. The chain links TRBV6-5 to TRBJ1-5; D is unresolved. The CDR3 length is 13 residues. CDR1 and CDR2 (germline): MNHEY, SVGAGI. V was shortened by 6 bases and J by 7 bases, with 13 bases between the two germline ends.

This clonotype was detected many times. The chain couples TRBV5-6 to TRBJ2-5; 9 bases agree with TRBD1. CDR1 is SGHDT, CDR2 YYEEEE, per germline. The CDR3 is 14 amino acids. V shed 4 bases and J 5 bases; nucleotides not matched to a gene: 6. DNA of the CDR3: TGTGCCAGCAGCGGAATACAGGGGGCTGAGACCCAGTACTTC. Protein sequence: CASSGIQGAETQYF.

This clonotype showed up many times. The chain has TRBV2 and TRBJ1-1; 8 bases align to TRBD1. V lost 6 bases to trimming and J lost 11 bases; unmatched junction nucleotides: 14. CDR1 and CDR2 (germline): SNHLY, FYNNEI. The CDR3 is made up of 14 amino acids. CDR3 DNA sequence: TGTGCCAGCAGCCCCGCGACAGGGGCCTCGCGGGCTTTCTTT. Translation gives CASSPATGASRAFF.

About this clonotype itself: The DNA is omitted, as the CDR3 cannot be located on it reliably, and the CDR3 follows TCRdb's listing. The rearrangement uses TRBV23-1 and TRBJ1-4; the table's D call, TRBD1, has no DNA check behind it. TRBV23-1 is classed as an ORF, of uncertain function. The CDR3 length is 17 residues, termini included. Here the CDR3 reads CASSQPGRGQLMKNCFF.

This clonotype was found many times. V gene TRBV4-3 combines with J gene TRBJ1-5; unclear D gene. This CDR3 has 15 amino acids. The ends were cut back, 4 bases at V and 1 base at J, with 11 bases in the middle. Per germline, CDR1 LGHNA and CDR2 YSLEER. CDR3 region: CASSPAGGSNQPQHF. For the CDR3, the DNA is TGCGCCAGCAGCCCGGCCGGAGGCAGCAATCAGCCCCAGCATTTT.

This clonotype was observed many times. The rearrangement uses TRBV14 and TRBJ2-1; 8 bases fit TRBD2. Trimming took 4 bases from V and 2 from J; bases not matched to a gene: 16. The germline gives CDR1 SGHDN, CDR2 FVKESK. The length of the CDR3 is 19 residues. The CDR3 is CASSRPEGSGVSPYNEQFF. The DNA for the CDR3 is TGTGCCAGCAGCCGCCCGGAGGGTAGCGGGGTTTCGCCCTACAATGAGCAGTTCTTC.